This TCR beta chain was observed in a study of T-cell reconstitution after alpha-beta-depleted transplantation in children. This clonotype was seen repeatedly, ten times or more. No antigen is known for it. The CDR3 runs 15 residues. Unmatched junction bases numbered 10, after V lost 5 bases and J lost 6 bases. The germline CDR1 and CDR2 sequences are SGHKS and YYEKEE (reference sequence). Whole-study results and caveats: Where alpha-beta T cells came from about two months after transplant was reportedly several hundred expanded graft clones. Some patients owed their high day-60 TCRbeta diversity to surviving recipient T cells and thymic progenitors. Diversity and T-cell counts at one year after transplant derived mostly from new T cells.

Construction of the TCRbeta library involved unique molecular identifiers. Via MiXCR, TCRdb re-called the PCR reads, giving one row per CDR3 protein. Found here are approximately 630,000 distinct CDR3 sequences, around 14% of them singletons; the top ten hold 0.79%. The origin of this receptor is a girl aged 2-10 years with congenital amegakaryocytic thrombocytopenia, due to receive a stem cell transplant. Material: PBMCs, obtained before TCRalphabeta/CD19-depleted stem cell transplant. The chain joins TRBV5-5 to TRBJ2-3; 9 positions agree with TRBD2. The CDR3 spells CASRSPGLAYDTQYF. The CDR3 coding sequence is TGTGCCAGCAGGTCCCCGGGACTAGCATACGATACGCAGTATTTT.